This TCR beta chain stems from a study of blood T cell repertoires in COVID-19. Study overall: The origin of the acute and convalescent COVID-19 samples was the United States, Italy and Spain.

Clinical history reported by participants formed the basis on which cohorts were assigned. Resolution of symptoms, clearance, or two negative PCRs was present in recovered Cohort 3 donors. Germline loops: CDR1 GTSNPN, CDR2 SVGIG (reference sequence). Unmatched junction bases numbered 2, after V lost 1 base and J lost 2 bases. This CDR3 is 14 amino acids long. Only one count was recorded for this clone. The repertoire was sequenced with immunoSEQ multiplex PCR; TCRdb's copy has only in-frame clones and lacks some. Of 190,000 or so clones listed, 89% were seen once; the top ten hold 6.5% to 9.5%. The TCR was taken from a woman aged 18-29 years who had recovered from COVID-19. This sequence joins TRBV30 and TRBJ1-3, with TRBD1 identical over 7 bases. Sequenced: PBMCs or T cells enriched from blood (not recorded which). The DNA for the CDR3 is TGTGCCTGGAGTGAAGGGGGCGCTGGAAACACCATATATTTT. It translates to CAWSEGGAGNTIYF.